The source of this T cell receptor (beta chain) is a study of blood T cells in healthy people across ages. Study-wide results and caveats: No one knew whether donors had CMV, which possibly confounded expanded clonotype changes.

The CDR3 length is 13 residues. Next came a second PCR, run for about 7 to 12 cycles, which used a sample-barcoded 5' primer along with a J-beta primer mix. A template-switch adaptor containing 12 random nucleotides labeled each cDNA molecule. TCRdb redid the calling of the 5' RACE reads with MiXCR, one entry per CDR3 protein. The data show roughly 1.5 million distinct CDR3 sequences, about 42% seen once. About this clonotype: Its target is not known.

RNA extraction gave at least 6 micrograms of total RNA per sample. The specimen was blood. The source is a woman aged 18-29 years in good health. The chain uses TRBV21-1 and TRBJ2-5; the table's D call, TRBD1, has no DNA check behind it. TRBV21-1 is a known pseudogene. CDR3 DNA: TGTGCCAGCAGAACGATCGGGAAGGAGACCCAGTACTTC. As protein: CASRTIGKETQYF.